This TCR beta chain was profiled in a study of cytomegalovirus exposure and HLA in healthy donors. Points from the study as a whole: TCR beta V segments were, for the most part, productive about 87% or about 30% of the time in an earlier analysis.

A note on this clone: The antigen remains undetermined.

The primer mix had 60 Vbeta and 13 Jbeta primers. The table came from immunoSEQ multiplex PCR; TCRdb's copy has only in-frame clones and leaves some out. The sample contains approximately 190,000 clones, around four fifths of which appear only once. The TCR sequence derives from a woman aged 50 to 60 in good health and CMV-seropositive. Sequencing was carried out using PBMCs.

CDR3 in amino acids: CASSVAGGAGTEAFF. The CDR3, as DNA: TGTGCCAGCAGCGTAGCGGGGGGCGCGGGAACTGAAGCTTTCTTT. The chain links TRBV9 to TRBJ1-1, with D possibly being TRBD1 (6 bases). The CDR3 runs 15 residues. V dropped 0 bases and J dropped 5 bases, with 14 bases sitting between them. Per germline, CDR1 SGDLS and CDR2 YYNGEE.